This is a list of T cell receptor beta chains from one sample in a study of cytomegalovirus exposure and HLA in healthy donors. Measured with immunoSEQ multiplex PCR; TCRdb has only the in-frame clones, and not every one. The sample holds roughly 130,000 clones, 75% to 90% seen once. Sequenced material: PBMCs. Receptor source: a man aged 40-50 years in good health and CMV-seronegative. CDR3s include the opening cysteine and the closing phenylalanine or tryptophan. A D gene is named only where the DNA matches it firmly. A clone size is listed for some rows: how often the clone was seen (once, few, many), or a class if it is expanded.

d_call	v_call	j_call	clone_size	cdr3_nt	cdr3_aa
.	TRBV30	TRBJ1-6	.	TGTGCCTGGAGTGTTGGGCCGGGGAATTCACCCCTCCACTTT	CAWSVGPGNSPLHF
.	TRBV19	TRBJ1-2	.	TGTGCCAGTAGTCTACAGGAACGGGACTATGGCTACACCTTC	CASSLQERDYGYTF
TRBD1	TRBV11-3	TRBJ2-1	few	TGTGCCAGCAGCGATAGGCGGACAGGGAACTCCTACAATGAGCAGTTCTTC	CASSDRRTGNSYNEQFF
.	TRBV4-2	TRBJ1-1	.	TGTGCCAGCAGCCAAGACAGGTACATGAACACTGAAGCTTTCTTT	CASSQDRYMNTEAFF
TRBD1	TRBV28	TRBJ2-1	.	TGTGCCAGCATTCGGCCAGGGGGTGAATACAATGAGCAGTTCTTC	CASIRPGGEYNEQFF
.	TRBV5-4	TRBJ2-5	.	TGTGCCAGCAGCTCCGACAGGAGTGAGACCCAGTACTTC	CASSSDRSETQYF
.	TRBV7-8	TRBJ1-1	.	TGTGCCAGCAGCGGCAGATTGAACACTGAAGCTTTCTTT	CASSGRLNTEAFF
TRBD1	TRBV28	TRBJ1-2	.	TGTGCCAGCTGGACAGGGGACGACAACTATGGCTACACCTTC	CASWTGDDNYGYTF
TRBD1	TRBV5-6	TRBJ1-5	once	TGTGCCAGCAGCAGACGGACAGGGCGGAATAGCAATCAGCCCCAGCATTTT	CASSRRTGRNSNQPQHF
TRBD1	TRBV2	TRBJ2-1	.	TGTGCCAGCAGTTACCGACAGGGGATTCTCGATGAGCAGTTCTTC	CASSYRQGILDEQFF
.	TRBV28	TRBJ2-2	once	TGTGCCAGCAGTTCCTCGGGTGAGAACACCGGGGAGCTGTTTTTT	CASSSSGENTGELFF
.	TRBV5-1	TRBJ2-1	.	TGCGCCAGCAGCTTTGCGGGATTGACCTACAATGAGCAGTTCTTC	CASSFAGLTYNEQFF
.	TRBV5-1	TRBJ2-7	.	TGCGCCAGCAGCTCCCCATCTAGTGTCGACGAGCAGTACTTC	CASSSPSSVDEQYF
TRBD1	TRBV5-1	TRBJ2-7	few	TGCGCCAGCAGCTCCGGGACAGGGAGCTCCTACGAGCAGTACTTC	CASSSGTGSSYEQYF
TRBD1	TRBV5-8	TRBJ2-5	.	TGTGCCAGCAGCCCAGGGACAGGGGGACAGACCCAGTACTTC	CASSPGTGGQTQYF
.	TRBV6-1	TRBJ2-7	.	TGTGCCAGCAGTCCGCCGGGGAGTATAGCCGAGCAGTACTTC	CASSPPGSIAEQYF
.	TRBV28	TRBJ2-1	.	TGTGCCAGCAGTTTTTATTTCACAGACTACAATGAGCAGTTCTTC	CASSFYFTDYNEQFF
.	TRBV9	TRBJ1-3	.	TGTGCCAGCAGCGTAGCGGGGAGGGGAAACACCATATATTTT	CASSVAGRGNTIYF
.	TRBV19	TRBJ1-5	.	TGTGCCAGTAGTATAGTGCTCCGGGGGGCCGAACAGCCCCAGCATTTT	CASSIVLRGAEQPQHF
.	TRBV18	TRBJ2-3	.	TGTGCCAGCTCACCACCTGTCCGAAATGAGGGTACAGATACGCAGTATTTT	CASSPPVRNEGTDTQYF
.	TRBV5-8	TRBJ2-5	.	TGTGCCAGCAGCTTGGGACAGTTCGGGGAGACCCAGTACTTC	CASSLGQFGETQYF
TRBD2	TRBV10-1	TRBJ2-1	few	TGCGCCAGCAGTGAGTCGGGACTAGAGAGTGAGCAGTTCTTC	CASSESGLESEQFF
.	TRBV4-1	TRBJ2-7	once	TGCGCCAGCTCCCATGGGACATCCTACGAGCAGTACTTC	CASSHGTSYEQYF
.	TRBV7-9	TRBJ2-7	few	TGTGCCAGCAGCTCAAGGACGGGGGAGCAGTACTTC	CASSSRTGEQYF
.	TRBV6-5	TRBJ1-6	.	TGTGCCAGCAGTTTCCAGGGTTATAATTCACCCCTCCACTTT	CASSFQGYNSPLHF
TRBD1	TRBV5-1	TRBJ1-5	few	TGCGCCAGCAGCTCCGGGACAGGGACGAATCAGCCCCAGCATTTT	CASSSGTGTNQPQHF